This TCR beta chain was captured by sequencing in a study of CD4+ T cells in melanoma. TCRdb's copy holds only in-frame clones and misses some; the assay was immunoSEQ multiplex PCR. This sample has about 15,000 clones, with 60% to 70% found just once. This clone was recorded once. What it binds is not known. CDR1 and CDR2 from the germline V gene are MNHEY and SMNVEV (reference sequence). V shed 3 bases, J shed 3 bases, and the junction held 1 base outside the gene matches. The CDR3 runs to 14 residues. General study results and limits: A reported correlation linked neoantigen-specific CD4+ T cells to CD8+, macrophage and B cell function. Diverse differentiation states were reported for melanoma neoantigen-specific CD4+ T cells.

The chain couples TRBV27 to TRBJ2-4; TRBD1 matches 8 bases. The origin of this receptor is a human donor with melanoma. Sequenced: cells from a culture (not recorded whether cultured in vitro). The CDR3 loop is CASSFTGGKNIQYF. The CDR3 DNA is TGTGCCAGCAGTTTCACAGGGGGCAAAAACATTCAGTACTTC.